Each of the 21 T cell receptor beta chains below was sequenced from the same sample in a study of blood T cell repertoires in COVID-19. The repertoire was sequenced with immunoSEQ multiplex PCR; TCRdb's copy has only in-frame clones and lacks some. The repertoire holds 110,000 to 150,000 clones, with 78% as singletons. What was sequenced was PBMCs or T cells enriched from blood (not recorded which). The receptors shown here come from a woman aged 45-65 years who had recovered from COVID-19.

The chain has TRBV5-6 and TRBJ2-7, with D perhaps TRBD1 (5 bases). The CDR3 covers 16 residues. Per the germline V gene, CDR1 is SGHDT and CDR2 is YYEEEE. V lost 0 bases to trimming and J lost 2 bases, with 15 bases between them. The CDR3 bases are TGTGCCAGCAGCTTGGAGGGGCTTGTGAAGCCCTACGAGCAGTACTTC. Encoded protein: CASSLEGLVKPYEQYF.

This chain joins TRBV11-2 and TRBJ2-1; D remains ambiguous. The CDR3 covers 14 residues. V was pared by 1 base and J by 3 bases, with 7 bases between. Germline-derived CDR1 and CDR2 are SGHAT and FQNNGV. Here the CDR3 reads CASSLGAHYNEQFF. Written as DNA, the CDR3 is TGTGCCAGCAGCTTAGGGGCTCACTACAATGAGCAGTTCTTC.

This rearrangement joins TRBV3-1 (or the pseudogene TRBV3-2) to TRBJ1-3, with a tentative D call TRBD1 (5 bases). V lost 0 bases and J lost 0, with 9 bases in between. The CDR3 is 16 residues long. Germline V gene data show CDR1 as LGHDT and CDR2 as YNNKEL (reference sequence). The CDR3 coding sequence is TGTGCCAGCAGCCAAGATCCCGGGGGCTCTGGAAACACCATATATTTT. Translated: CASSQDPGGSGNTIYF.

The chain combines TRBV7-2 with TRBJ2-5, with 9 nucleotides matching TRBD2. There are 15 residues in the CDR3. V lost 5 bases to trimming and J lost 5 bases; unmatched junction nucleotides: 9. Germline-derived CDR1 and CDR2 are SGHTA and FQGNSA. The CDR3 region is CASSARLAARETQYF. Written as DNA, the CDR3 is TGTGCCAGCAGCGCCCGACTAGCGGCGCGGGAGACCCAGTACTTC.

This sequence joins TRBV7-9 and TRBJ1-1, with 7 bases matching TRBD1. CDR1 is SEHNR, CDR2 FQNEAQ, per germline (reference sequence). This CDR3 spans 15 amino acids. The V and J ends lost 5 bases and 5 bases, in that order; junction bases with no gene match: 11. CDR3: CASSNDRVQRTEAFF. DNA for the CDR3: TGTGCCAGCAGCAACGACAGGGTACAAAGAACTGAAGCTTTCTTT. Combining the CDR3 with reference TRBV7-9 and TRBJ1-1 gives the whole variable domain DTGVSQNPRHKITKRGQNVTFRCDPISEHNRLYWYRQTLGQGPEFLTYFQNEAQLEKSRLLSDRFSAERPKGSFSTLEIQRTEQGDSAMYLCASSNDRVQRTEAFFGQGTRLTVV.

The CDR3, as DNA: TGTGCCAGCAGCAAGGACAGGGCGAACACTGAAGCTTTCTTT. This encodes CASSKDRANTEAFF. The chain joins TRBV5-4 to TRBJ1-1; 8 bases agree with TRBD1. Germline lookup yields CDR1 SGHNT and CDR2 YYREEE (reference sequence). CDR3 length equals 14 residues. V dropped 4 bases and J dropped 1; count of bases not matched to a gene: 3.

The J gene is TRBJ2-7, the V gene TRBV6-1; a weak D match, TRBD1 (5 bases). Germline lookup yields CDR1 MNHNS and CDR2 SASEGT. The CDR3 is 13 amino acids. The germline V and J ends were trimmed by 7 bases and 3 bases, with 13 bases remaining between them. The CDR3 DNA is TGTGCCAGCATGTGGGGCCCTGACTACGAGCAGTACTTC. Its protein is CASMWGPDYEQYF.

The chain recombines TRBV29-1 with TRBJ1-4; 7 nucleotides line up with TRBD1. The junction had 5 bases not matched to a gene; V was cut back by 5 bases and J by 8 bases. Germline CDR1 reads SQVTM; CDR2 reads ANQGSEA. The CDR3 extends over 12 amino acids. The CDR3 region is CSVRQGEEKLFF. The CDR3 DNA is TGCAGCGTTCGGCAGGGGGAGGAAAAACTGTTTTTT.

There are a few counts of this clone. This sequence joins TRBV28 and TRBJ1-5; 8 positions agree with TRBD1. Germline CDR1 and CDR2: MDHEN and SYDVKM. CDR3 length: 16 residues. CDR3 residues: CESRGRGPAGNQPQHF. For the CDR3, the DNA is TGTGAGTCGCGTGGCAGGGGGCCTGCGGGCAATCAGCCCCAGCATTTT. The full variable domain, its missing parts supplied by reference TRBV28 and TRBJ1-5, is DVKVTQSSRYLVKRTGEKVFLECVQDMDHENMFWYRQDPGLGLRLIYFSYDVKMKEKGDIPEGYSVSREKKERFSLILESASTNQTSMYLCESRGRGPAGNQPQHFGDGTRLSIL.

V usage is TRBV29-1 and J usage is TRBJ1-4; the D is unclear. Germline assignment: CDR1 SQVTM and CDR2 ANQGSEA. V shed 4 bases and J shed 4 bases, with 7 bases lying between them. The CDR3 totals 12 residues. CDR3 bases: TGCAGCGTTGGCGGAAATAATGAAAAACTGTTTTTT. Its translation: CSVGGNNEKLFF.

The chain combines TRBV14 with TRBJ1-1, with unresolved D. Germline CDR1 reads SGHDN; CDR2 reads FVKESK. The V gene lost 0 bases and the J gene lost 1 base, with 9 bases spanning the gap. The CDR3 length is 15 residues. The CDR3 loop is CASSQDRAGNTEAFF. The CDR3 DNA sequence: TGTGCCAGCAGCCAAGATCGGGCGGGGAACACTGAAGCTTTCTTT.

The rearrangement links TRBV10-3 to TRBJ1-4, with D maybe TRBD1 (5 bases). CDR1 is ENHRY and CDR2 is SYGVKD in the germline V gene. This CDR3 is 15 amino acids long. V was shortened by 6 bases and J by 6 bases, with 17 bases between the two germline ends. CDR3 sequence (DNA): TGTGCCATCAGAGCAGGGTCTGCGGCGGATGAAAAACTGTTTTTT. As protein: CAIRAGSAADEKLFF.

This chain links TRBV5-6 with TRBJ1-1; no clear D. Germline V lookup: CDR1 SGHDT, CDR2 YYEEEE. The CDR3 contains 13 residues. V lost 4 bases and J 4 bases, leaving 11 bases between the germline ends. CDR3 DNA: TGTGCCAGCAGCCCGCGGGCTGTCACTGAAGCTTTCTTT. Translation: CASSPRAVTEAFF.

The rearrangement links TRBV10-1 to TRBJ1-1; D is unclear. There are 12 residues in the CDR3. Germline V gene data show CDR1 as WNHNN and CDR2 as SYGVQD (reference sequence). Trimming stripped 3 bases from V and 3 bases from J, with 5 bases between. CDR3 region: CASSDTYTEAFF. CDR3 in DNA: TGCGCCAGCAGTGACACTTACACTGAAGCTTTCTTT.

The V call is TRBV10-1, the J call TRBJ1-1; 10 positions agree with TRBD1. The CDR3 has 12 residues. Germline V CDR1 and CDR2: WNHNN, SYGVQD (reference sequence). Germline trimming cut 5 bases from V and 8 bases from J; bases unmatched to any gene: 2. The CDR3 region is CASSWDRGEAFF. The DNA of the CDR3 is TGCGCCAGCAGTTGGGACAGGGGCGAAGCTTTCTTT.

The chain uses TRBV2 and TRBJ2-6, with TRBD1 identical over 7 bases. V lost 4 bases to trimming and J lost 0 bases; unmatched junction nucleotides: 6. The CDR3 spans 17 residues. Germline V gives CDR1 SNHLY, CDR2 FYNNEI. DNA for the CDR3: TGTGCCAGCAGTGCCGGGACAGCCGGCTCTGGGGCCAACGTCCTGACTTTC. Encoded protein: CASSAGTAGSGANVLTF.

The V and J genes are TRBV28 and TRBJ2-6; TRBD1 aligns across 8 bases. V lost 2 bases and J lost 3; bases outside the gene matches: 3. CDR3 size: 16 residues. From germline, CDR1 is MDHEN and CDR2 SYDVKM. CDR3 nucleotide sequence: TGTGCCAGCAGTTTACAGGGGGCGCTTGGGGCCAACGTCCTGACTTTC. This gives the protein CASSLQGALGANVLTF. The whole variable domain, filled in from reference TRBV28 and TRBJ2-6, reads DVKVTQSSRYLVKRTGEKVFLECVQDMDHENMFWYRQDPGLGLRLIYFSYDVKMKEKGDIPEGYSVSREKKERFSLILESASTNQTSMYLCASSLQGALGANVLTFGAGSRLTVL.

The V call is TRBV2, the J call TRBJ2-1, with 11 positions matching TRBD2. Germline loops: CDR1 SNHLY, CDR2 FYNNEI. This CDR3 region has 14 residues. V lost 7 bases to trimming and J lost 8 bases; unmatched junction nucleotides: 7. The CDR3 loop reads CASNYLAGGHEQFF. The CDR3, as DNA: TGTGCCAGCAATTACTTAGCGGGGGGGCATGAGCAGTTCTTC.

This clone was counted only a few times. The gene calls are TRBV20-1 and TRBJ1-2; D call uncertain. CDR1 and CDR2 (germline): DFQATT, SNEGSKA (reference sequence). CDR3 length: 11 residues. V was shortened by 1 base and J by 4 bases, with 4 bases between the two germline ends. The CDR3 DNA reads as TGCAGTGCTAGAGGAGTCTATGGCTACACCTTC. It codes for CSARGVYGYTF.

V and J are TRBV5-1 and TRBJ1-1, with 8 bases fitting TRBD1. The germline CDR1 and CDR2 sequences are SGHRS and YFSETQ. The V gene end was trimmed by 3 bases and the J gene end by 5 bases; junction bases not matched to a gene: 6. The CDR3 sequence is 14 residues long. The CDR3 DNA reads TGCGCCAGCAGCTCACAGGGGGTTCGTACTGAAGCTTTCTTT. The encoded protein is CASSSQGVRTEAFF.

The J gene is TRBJ1-6, the V gene TRBV30; no reliable D call. The V gene's germline CDR1 is GTSNPN and CDR2 SVGIG (reference sequence). With 0 bases removed from V and 9 bases from J, the gap between germline ends came to 12 bases. The CDR3 runs to 14 residues. The CDR3 is CAWSVSSNGSPLHF. CDR3 DNA sequence: TGTGCCTGGAGTGTAAGTTCCAACGGTTCACCCCTCCACTTT.